This T cell receptor beta chain was recovered during a study of neoadjuvant anti-PD-1 for oral cavity cancer. Study-level results: Each response group had just a few patients in TCR analyses.

Profiled with immunoSEQ multiplex PCR; TCRdb holds only in-frame clones, not every one. The data contain about 23,000 clones, approximately 27% of them singletons. After removal of 5 bases from V and 7 bases from J, the junction contained 12 bases not matched to a gene. Germline V gives CDR1 GTSNPN, CDR2 SVGIG (reference sequence). There are 15 residues in the CDR3. About this clone itself: What it binds is not known.

Time point described: after neoadjuvant nivolumab, at surgical resection. The source was tumor tissue, collected after nivolumab (anti-PD-1) treatment. The V call is TRBV30, the J call TRBJ1-4; 8 bases are shared with TRBD1. The receptor comes from a person between 40 and 85 years old with oral cavity squamous cell carcinoma. The CDR3 protein is CAWGVTGGSGEKLFF. CDR3 coding DNA: TGTGCCTGGGGCGTCACAGGGGGATCTGGTGAAAAACTGTTTTTT.